This TCR beta chain was retrieved from a study of shared clonotypes between healthy human individuals. In the study's own analysis: Owing to the provision of junction-only sequences devoid of quality scores by immunoSEQ, filtering differed. TCRdb keeps only in-frame clones here, not all; method: immunoSEQ multiplex PCR. V, J and clone size derive from that table, while D and trimming were established from the DNA sequence. This table holds over 400,000 clones, more than 65% found once. The germline gives CDR1 SGHNT, CDR2 YYREEE (reference sequence). The V segment lost 4 bases and the J segment 5 bases; nucleotides outside the gene matches: 2. The CDR3 is made up of 14 amino acids. Those who donated, Caucasian adults without exception, all lived in Nashville, Tennessee. In unsorted samples, genomic DNA was obtained using 94 million or so PBMCs.

The sequenced material came from PBMCs. The sequence was obtained from a woman aged 35 to 49 in good health. Some clones in this sample may be carry-over from other donors' samples. V gene TRBV5-4 combines with J gene TRBJ2-7; 14 nucleotides align to TRBD2. The CDR3 sequence: CASSKTSGRDEQYF. Here the CDR3 DNA reads TGTGCCAGCAGCAAGACTAGCGGGAGGGACGAGCAGTACTTC. The entire variable domain, with the rest obtained from reference TRBV5-4 and TRBJ2-7, is as follows: ETGVTQSPTHLIKTRGQQVTLRCSSQSGHNTVSWYQQALGQGPQFIFQYYREEENGRGNFPPRFSGLQFPNYSSELNVNALELDDSALYLCASSKTSGRDEQYFGPGTRLTVT.